This T cell receptor beta chain was retrieved from a study of siplizumab effects on memory and regulatory T cells. Study conclusions and caveats: A minor share of alloreactive clones matched unstimulated subsets. Naive versus memory phenotype went unassigned for roughly 75-95% of proliferating CD4+ or CD8+ clones.

Here immunoSEQ multiplex PCR was the method, and the copy in TCRdb shows in-frame clones only, minus some. The sample lists over 35,000 clones; roughly nine tenths were seen once. Notes on this clone: Its antigen is unidentified. One end of the junction fails to match germline, which may point to a read error.

The CDR3 extends over 12 amino acids. Germline V lookup: CDR1 SGHDT, CDR2 YYEEEE. The receptor comes from a human donor in good health. The chain uses TRBV5-6 and TRBJ2-7, with no clear D. Sample: naive CD4+ T cells sorted from blood. CDR3 residues: CTSSLGPYEQYF. The CDR3 region has the DNA TGTACCAGCAGCCTAGGGCCCTACGAGCAGTACTTC.